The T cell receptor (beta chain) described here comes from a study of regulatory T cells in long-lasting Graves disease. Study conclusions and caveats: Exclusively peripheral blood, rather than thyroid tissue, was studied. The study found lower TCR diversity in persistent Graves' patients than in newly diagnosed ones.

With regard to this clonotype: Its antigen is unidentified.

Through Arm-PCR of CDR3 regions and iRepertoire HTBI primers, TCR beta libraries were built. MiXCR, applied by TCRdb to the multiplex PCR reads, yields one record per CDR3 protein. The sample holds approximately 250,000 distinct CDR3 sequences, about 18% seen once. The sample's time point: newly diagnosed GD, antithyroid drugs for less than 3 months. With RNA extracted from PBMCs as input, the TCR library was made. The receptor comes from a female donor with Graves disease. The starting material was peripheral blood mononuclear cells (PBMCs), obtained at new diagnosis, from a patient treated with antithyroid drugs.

The CDR3 protein is CASSFTTASSGNTIYF. Here the CDR3 DNA reads TGTGCCAGCAGCTTTACGACCGCGAGCTCTGGAAACACCATATATTTT. The V call is TRBV7-8, the J call TRBJ1-3, with D unresolved. This CDR3 has 16 amino acids. Germline V gene sequence: CDR1 SGHVS, CDR2 FQNEAQ. The germline V and J ends were trimmed by 3 bases and 0 bases, with 12 bases remaining between them. Supplemented by reference TRBV7-8 and TRBJ1-3, the full variable domain reads GAGVSQSPRYKVAKRGQDVALRCDPISGHVSLFWYQQALGQGPEFLTYFQNEAQLDKSGLPSDRFFAERPEGSVSTLKIQRTQQEDSAVYLCASSFTTASSGNTIYFGEGSWLTVV.